This T cell receptor (beta chain) emerged from a study of breast tumors, draining lymph nodes, adjacent tissues. MiXCR, run by TCRdb on the multiplex PCR reads, gives a single entry per CDR3 protein. Altogether fewer than 25,000 distinct CDR3 sequences are present, more than 25% being singletons, with the ten largest covering around 10%. This clonotype ranks as medium-sized. Sequenced sample: breast tumor tissue. The sequence derives from a female donor with breast cancer. Some clones in this sample may be carry-over from other donors' samples.

The CDR3 sequence: CASSEPSHRPGQGGSSETQYF. CDR3 in DNA: TGTGCCAGCAGTGAACCCTCTCATCGGCCCGGACAGGGAGGTAGCTCAGAGACCCAGTACTTC. The genes are TRBV25-1 and TRBJ2-5, with 8 bases fitting TRBD1. Germline CDR1 reads MGHDK; CDR2 reads SYGVNS. V lost 2 bases and J lost 4; bases outside the gene matches: 24. This CDR3 region has 21 residues.